These 24 T cell receptor beta chains were sequenced from one sample in a study of T cell responses to AZD1222 COVID-19 vaccine. Assay: immunoSEQ multiplex PCR; the TCRdb copy retains only in-frame clones and omits some. Altogether around 180,000 clones are present, 80% to 90% being singletons, with the ten largest covering approximately 7.7%. The sample in question was peripheral blood, obtained on day 0 of AZD1222 vaccination. The receptors were gathered from an adult in good health.

This rearrangement joins TRBV11-3 to TRBJ2-7; no clear D. Germline CDR1 reads SGHNT; CDR2 reads YENEEA. The V end was cut by 6 bases, the J end by 8 bases, with 11 bases between. The CDR3 has 11 residues. The CDR3 sequence: CASRPLVKQYF. The CDR3 nucleotides read TGTGCCAGCAGACCGCTGGTAAAGCAGTACTTC.

V is TRBV7-3 and J is TRBJ2-2; the match to TRBD1 covers 10 bases. The junction had 6 bases not matched to a gene; V was cut back by 5 bases and J by 6 bases. The CDR3 runs to 15 residues. CDR1 and CDR2 (germline): SGHTA, FQGTGA. This CDR3 reads CASSAGTGVPGELFF. The DNA for the CDR3 is TGTGCCAGCAGCGCCGGGACAGGGGTGCCCGGGGAGCTGTTTTTT.

CDR3 in DNA: TGTGCCAGCAGCCAAGATGGGATGGGCGGTGGCTACACCTTC. This gives the protein CASSQDGMGGGYTF. The chain couples TRBV3-1 (or the pseudogene TRBV3-2) to TRBJ1-2, with D uncertain. CDR3 length: 14 residues. V was cut by 0 bases and J by 7 bases, with 12 bases left in between. CDR1 is LGHDT, CDR2 YNNKEL, per germline (reference sequence).

This clone was observed once. This chain links TRBV6-2 or TRBV6-3 with TRBJ2-7, with D possibly matching TRBD1 (5 bases). CDR1 is MNHEY, CDR2 SVGEGT, per germline. The CDR3 has 15 residues. V was pared by 0 bases and J by 4 bases, with 13 bases between. CDR3 nucleotides: TGTGCCAGCAGTTACTCTGGCCAGGGTCGATACGAGCAGTACTTC. As protein: CASSYSGQGRYEQYF.

The chain joins TRBV9 to TRBJ1-2; TRBD1 is a possible D gene (5 bases). Germline CDR1 is SGDLS and CDR2 is YYNGEE. The germline V and J ends were trimmed by 2 bases and 3 bases, with 14 bases remaining between them. There are 15 residues in the CDR3. CDR3 amino acids: CASSVGPSWDYGYTF. CDR3 DNA sequence: TGTGCCAGCAGCGTGGGACCCTCCTGGGACTATGGCTACACCTTC.

This chain connects TRBV28 to TRBJ1-2, with D unresolved. There are 13 residues in the CDR3. Trimming took off 6 bases at V and 5 bases at J, with 13 bases between the two ends. Germline CDR1 and CDR2: MDHEN and SYDVKM. CDR3 in DNA: TGTGCCAGCAGCGCGGGCTTTACATATGGCTACACCTTC. Translated, it gives CASSAGFTYGYTF.

The rearrangement links TRBV7-6 to TRBJ2-5, with 10 bases identical to TRBD2. The V and J ends lost 6 bases and 5 bases, in that order; junction bases with no gene match: 12. The CDR3 spans 16 residues. Germline CDR1 SGHVS, CDR2 FNYEAQ. CDR3: CASSPLAGAPVETQYF. The CDR3 DNA follows: TGTGCCAGCAGTCCTCTAGCGGGGGCCCCTGTTGAGACCCAGTACTTC.

The chain has TRBV6-1 and TRBJ1-2; unclear D gene. With 3 bases removed from V and 5 bases from J, the gap between germline ends came to 7 bases. The CDR3 consists of 12 residues. The germline V gene has CDR1 MNHNS and CDR2 SASEGT. The CDR3 is CASSDNLYGYTF. For the CDR3, the DNA is TGTGCCAGCAGTGACAACCTATATGGCTACACCTTC.

V usage is TRBV30 and J usage is TRBJ1-1; TRBD1 matches 11 bases. V was pared by 3 bases and J by 4 bases, with 4 bases of the junction left unmatched. The CDR3 covers 14 residues. Germline CDR1 is GTSNPN and CDR2 is SVGIG (reference sequence). CDR3: CAWRRTGGPTEAFF. CDR3 sequence (DNA): TGTGCCTGGAGACGGACAGGGGGCCCCACTGAAGCTTTCTTT.

The rearrangement uses TRBV24-1 and TRBJ1-5; 7 bases are shared with TRBD1. The CDR3 has 15 residues. CDR1 KGHDR and CDR2 SFDVKD come from the germline V gene. V lost 8 bases to trimming and J lost 1 base; unmatched junction nucleotides: 7. CDR3 DNA: TGTGCCACCACTACAGGGGAACCGAGCAATCAGCCCCAGCATTTT. It encodes CATTTGEPSNQPQHF.

This chain uses TRBV4-1 with TRBJ1-6, with a tentative D call TRBD1 (5 bases). The CDR3 loop spans 15 amino acids. Germline V gene sequence: CDR1 MGHRA, CDR2 YSYEKL. V was pared by 1 base and J by 6 bases, with 10 bases between. In DNA form, the CDR3 reads TGCGCCAGCAGCCAAGCACAGGAAATTAATTCACCCCTCCACTTT. As protein: CASSQAQEINSPLHF.

This chain joins TRBV9 and TRBJ1-2; 7 nucleotides match TRBD1. The CDR3 runs to 12 residues. The germline V gene has CDR1 SGDLS and CDR2 YYNGEE. J gave up 11 bases and V 4 bases, and 8 bases lay outside the gene matches. The DNA for the CDR3 is TGTGCCAGCAGCCTACTGGGACAGATTTACACCTTC. Translated: CASSLLGQIYTF.

This chain joins TRBV20-1 and TRBJ2-3; D unclear. Germline V gene sequence: CDR1 DFQATT, CDR2 SNEGSKA (reference sequence). The V and J ends lost 3 bases and 6 bases respectively, with 16 bases between them. The CDR3 length is 14 residues. The CDR3 sequence: CSASQWGSGDTQYF. Here the CDR3 DNA reads TGCAGTGCTAGTCAGTGGGGTTCCGGGGATACGCAGTATTTT.

This chain links TRBV11-3 with TRBJ2-1; 8 bases line up with TRBD1. V was pared by 5 bases and J by 8 bases, with 5 bases of the junction left unmatched. CDR1 is SGHNT, CDR2 YENEEA, per germline. This CDR3 region has 13 residues. This chain's CDR3 is CASSRDRPDEQFF. DNA for the CDR3: TGTGCCAGCAGCCGGGACAGGCCGGATGAGCAGTTCTTC.

This clone occurred a few times. The chain carries TRBV19 and TRBJ1-3, with D tentatively TRBD1 (5 bases). Germline V CDR1 and CDR2: LNHDA, SQIVND (reference sequence). V was clipped by 6 bases and J by 4 bases, with 13 bases between them. The CDR3 extends over 14 amino acids. The CDR3 sequence is CASSRGTAGNTIYF. The CDR3 DNA follows: TGTGCCAGTAGCCGTGGGACGGCCGGAAACACCATATATTTT.

The chain employs TRBV5-5 and TRBJ1-4; D not resolved. V gave up 6 bases and J gave up 2 bases, with 17 bases separating them. The CDR3 loop spans 16 amino acids. Per germline, CDR1 SGHKS and CDR2 YYEKEE (reference sequence). This CDR3 is CASTRIVGSTNEKLFF. CDR3 nucleotides: TGTGCCAGCACCCGCATCGTCGGTTCGACTAATGAAAAACTGTTTTTT.

V is TRBV3-1 (or the pseudogene TRBV3-2) and J is TRBJ1-4; maybe TRBD1 (5 bases). CDR1 LGHDT and CDR2 YNNKEL come from the germline V gene (reference sequence). Between the trimmed V and J ends, which lost 3 bases and 5 bases, there was a span of 10 bases. The CDR3 has 14 residues. The CDR3, as DNA: TGTGCCAGCAGCCAGCGGGGCGGGAATGAAAAACTGTTTTTT. Its translation: CASSQRGGNEKLFF.

This clone has a handful of counts. This CDR3 is CASSARRWGEYEQYF. Written as DNA, the CDR3 is TGTGCCAGCAGCGCCCGTAGGTGGGGAGAGTACGAGCAGTACTTC. This chain connects TRBV11-2 to TRBJ2-7, with D possibly TRBD2 on 5 matching bases. V dropped 5 bases and J dropped 4 bases, with 18 bases sitting between them. This CDR3 is built from 15 residues. Germline CDR1 and CDR2: SGHAT and FQNNGV.

V is TRBV3-1 (or the pseudogene TRBV3-2) and J is TRBJ2-7, with D possibly matching TRBD1 (6 bases). Germline V gene data show CDR1 as LGHDT and CDR2 as YNNKEL (reference sequence). Trimming shortened V by 1 base and J by 2 bases, and 12 bases separated the two germline ends. The CDR3 is 15 amino acids. The CDR3 DNA sequence: TGTGCCAGCAGCCAAGCAGGGGTCCCCGCCTACGAGCAGTACTTC. It translates to CASSQAGVPAYEQYF.

J is TRBJ2-1 and V is TRBV5-1; 14 nucleotides align to TRBD2. Germline-derived CDR1 and CDR2 are SGHRS and YFSETQ. The CDR3 loop spans 15 amino acids. Unmatched junction bases numbered 7, after V lost 5 bases and J lost 9 bases. CDR3 amino acids: CASRRTSGGTREQFF. CDR3 bases: TGCGCCAGCAGGCGGACTAGCGGGGGGACCCGTGAGCAGTTCTTC.

The genes are TRBV4-2 and TRBJ1-2; perhaps TRBD1 as D (5 bases). The germline V gene has CDR1 LGHNA and CDR2 YNFKEQ. Trimming cost V 0 bases and J 2 bases, with 7 bases left between them. The CDR3 is 14 residues long. This chain's CDR3 is CASSQDRANYGYTF. CDR3 nucleotides: TGTGCCAGCAGCCAAGACAGGGCGAACTATGGCTACACCTTC.

The chain joins TRBV9 to TRBJ1-2; 7 bases are shared with TRBD1. From germline, CDR1 is SGDLS and CDR2 YYNGEE. V was pared by 1 base and J by 7 bases, with 4 bases of the junction left unmatched. The length of the CDR3 is 13 residues. CDR3 sequence reads: CASSVTGEGGYTF. The CDR3 nucleotides are TGTGCCAGCAGCGTAACAGGGGAAGGTGGCTACACCTTC. The entire variable domain, with the rest obtained from reference TRBV9 and TRBJ1-2, is as follows: DSGVTQTPKHLITATGQRVTLRCSPRSGDLSVYWYQQSLDQGLQFLIQYYNGEERAKGNILERFSAQQFPDLHSELNLSSLELGDSALYFCASSVTGEGGYTFGSGTRLTVV.

The chain has TRBV7-7 and TRBJ2-5; 9 bases align to TRBD2. CDR1 is SSHAT, CDR2 FNYEAQ, per germline (reference sequence). This CDR3 contains 18 residues. After removal of 5 bases from V and 1 base from J, the junction contained 14 bases not matched to a gene. The CDR3 coding sequence is TGTGCCAGCAGCCGTGGGCTAGCGGGACTCCCGGGCCAAGAGACCCAGTACTTC. Translation: CASSRGLAGLPGQETQYF.

This chain links TRBV6-2 or TRBV6-3 with TRBJ2-5; 9 bases fit TRBD2. CDR3 length: 14 residues. Germline values: CDR1 MNHEY, CDR2 SVGEGT. Trimming cost V 6 bases and J 5 bases; bases outside gene matches: 7. This chain's CDR3 is CASSRGTSTETQYF. The CDR3 nucleotides are TGTGCCAGCAGCCGAGGGACTAGCACTGAGACCCAGTACTTC.